These 10 T cell receptor beta chains came from one sample sequenced in a study of CD8+ T cells in alopecia areata listed by TCRdb under 2018. Receptors were amplified or captured by the immunoSEQ multiplex PCR assay. For TCR sequencing, RNA was extracted from every sample and reverse transcribed into cDNA to serve as template. Entries here come from immuneACCESS through TCRdb and include only in-frame sequences with V and J called. Some clones fail to appear in such tables; in the studies checked, an unresolved V gene covers under half of the shortfall, and the cause of the remainder is unknown. The sample has approximately 82,000 clones on record, approximately 50% of them singletons. 5.5% to 6.5% of the sample is in the top ten clones. Sequencing was performed on NKG2D-high CD8+ T cells sorted from blood. The cell subset or site label of this sample denotes: sorted CD8+ NKG2D-high blood T cells. The source is a human donor with alopecia areata.

This clone was picked up a small number of times. The chain links TRBV28 to TRBJ2-5, with unresolved D. Trimming removed 4 bases at V and 5 bases at J, with 5 bases between. Germline-derived CDR1 and CDR2 are MDHEN and SYDVKM. This CDR3 has 11 residues. The CDR3 nucleotides are TGTGCCAGCAGTTCCCGGGAGACCCAGTACTTC. Its translation is CASSSRETQYF.

The chain uses TRBV6-5 and TRBJ1-1; D uncertain. Trimming took off 2 bases at V and 0 bases at J, with 4 bases between the two ends. Germline values: CDR1 MNHEY, CDR2 SVGAGI. The CDR3 consists of 13 residues. The CDR3 nucleotides are TGTGCCAGCAGTTACAGGGTGAACACTGAAGCTTTCTTT. As protein: CASSYRVNTEAFF.

This clone showed up just a few times. The gene calls are TRBV30 and TRBJ1-1; no reliable D call. The CDR3 spans 14 residues. Germline CDR1 reads GTSNPN; CDR2 reads SVGIG (reference sequence). The V end lost 3 bases, the J end lost 1 base, and 12 bases lay between the germline ends. CDR3 DNA: TGTGCCTGGAGCCCTCGACGGAAGAACACTGAAGCTTTCTTT. Amino acids: CAWSPRRKNTEAFF. The full variable domain, in which reference TRBV30 and TRBJ1-1 provide the parts outside the CDR3, is SQTIHQWPATLVQPVGSPLSLECTVEGTSNPNLYWYRQAAGRGLQLLFYSVGIGQISSEVPQNLSASRPQDRQFILSSKKLLLSDSGFYLCAWSPRRKNTEAFFGQGTRLTVV.

The CDR3 DNA follows: TGCGCCAGCAGCTTGGGGACAGGAACCTACGAGCAGTACTTC. It is translated as CASSLGTGTYEQYF. The chain is built from TRBV5-1 and TRBJ2-7, with TRBD1 identical over 7 bases. Germline-derived CDR1 and CDR2 are SGHRS and YFSETQ. This CDR3 region has 14 residues. Unmatched junction bases numbered 2, after V lost 0 bases and J lost 2 bases.

The table lists this clone with a few counts. The genes are TRBV28 and TRBJ2-5, with D unresolved. Looked up from germline, CDR1 is MDHEN and CDR2 is SYDVKM. CDR3 length equals 12 residues. V was clipped by 3 bases and J by 2 bases, with 4 bases between them. The CDR3 sequence: CASSFGQETQYF. For the CDR3, the DNA is TGTGCCAGCAGTTTCGGTCAAGAGACCCAGTACTTC.

In DNA, the CDR3 is TGTGCCAGCAGTCCTGGACTAGCCTACGAGCAGTACTTC. Encoded protein: CASSPGLAYEQYF. The V and J genes are TRBV27 and TRBJ2-7; 7 positions match TRBD2. The germline gives CDR1 MNHEY, CDR2 SMNVEV (reference sequence). The trim removed 5 bases at V and 2 bases at J, leaving 3 bases unmatched. The CDR3 runs 13 residues.

The sample holds a few counts of this clone. The gene calls are TRBV28 and TRBJ2-1; 7 bases map to TRBD2. The CDR3 consists of 15 residues. V gave up 7 bases and J gave up 3 bases; unmatched junction bases: 9. The germline gives CDR1 MDHEN, CDR2 SYDVKM. The DNA of the CDR3 is TGTGCCAGCAACTCGCCGCAGCGGGACTACAATGAGCAGTTCTTC. This codes for CASNSPQRDYNEQFF.

The CDR3 sequence: CSVEKKEEEKETQYF. The CDR3 DNA reads as TGCAGCGTTGAAAAAAAGGAGGAGGAGAAGGAGACCCAGTACTTC. The chain carries TRBV29-1 and TRBJ2-5, with D possibly matching TRBD2 (5 bases). CDR3 length equals 15 residues. Germline loops: CDR1 SQVTM, CDR2 ANQGSEA. The ends were cut back, 2 bases at V and 5 bases at J, with 18 bases in the middle.

This clone was seen a handful of times. The genes are TRBV29-1 and TRBJ2-7, with a possible D match to TRBD1 (5 bases). V was pared by 2 bases and J by 5 bases, with 10 bases between. In germline, CDR1 is SQVTM, CDR2 ANQGSEA. CDR3 size: 12 residues. CDR3 protein: CSVERQGNEQYF. DNA for the CDR3: TGCAGCGTTGAACGGCAGGGAAACGAGCAGTACTTC.

This clone was counted a single time. The rearrangement joins TRBV7-9 to TRBJ2-3; D unclear. The V end lost 0 bases, the J end lost 0 bases, and 16 bases lay between the germline ends. The germline gives CDR1 SEHNR, CDR2 FQNEAQ (reference sequence). There are 18 residues in the CDR3. Here the CDR3 reads CASSLAPVAAVSTDTQYF. The CDR3 DNA reads as TGTGCCAGCAGCTTAGCGCCCGTGGCGGCCGTTAGCACAGATACGCAGTATTTT.